This TCR beta chain derives from a study of T cells expressing NK-cell markers. The germline CDR1 and CDR2 sequences are SEHNR and FQNEAQ (reference sequence). The CDR3 contains 15 residues. TCRdb processed the 5' RACE reads again and assigns one entry to each CDR3 protein, with no DNA. The sample table includes some 600,000 distinct CDR3 sequences. The rearrangement uses TRBV7-9 and TRBJ1-5; TCRdb names TRBD1, which stays unverified in the absence of DNA. Sequencing input: blood T cells: a sorted CD56 or NKG2C T cell subset, CD4+ or CD8+ T cells, or bulk PBMC T cells (not recorded which). This receptor was identified in a young man in good health. The CDR3 sequence: CASSTQHGGQQPQHF.